One T cell receptor (beta chain) is described in this entry. The antigen it binds to is not known. HCMV serostatus was determined by detecting HCMV-specific IgG in serum with a commercial ELISA kit. Peripheral blood mononuclear cells were isolated from blood by Ficoll density gradient centrifugation. The data derive from a study of T cells expressing NK-cell markers (dated by TCRdb to about 2020). About the study as a whole: TCR beta-chain repertoires were profiled in sorted CD3+CD56+NKG2C+, CD3+CD56+NKG2C- and CD3+CD56-NKG2C+ T-cell subsets from eight donors. Of the eight sequenced donors, seven were found to be HCMV-seropositive and one was found to be HCMV-seronegative. The study sequenced eight donors, all healthy volunteers chosen at random: three men and five women. The libraries were sequenced on Illumina HiSeq 2000/2500, MiSeq or NextSeq, producing 2 x 150 bp reads. The paper as a whole reports these results and caveats: Those dominant clonotypes were again the most abundant among CD3+CD56-NKG2C+ cells in a handful of donors, at roughly 25-65%. For six donors, the dominant CD3+CD56+NKG2C+ clonotypes were among the top 10 CD8+ clonotypes and accounted for about 1.0-7.5% of CD8+ T cells. Whether the expanded NKG2C-expressing T cell clones were specific for HCMV antigens was left unclear.

TCRdb shows the sequencer as Illumina HiSeq 2000. 5'RACE template switching, by which a universal primer site and unique molecular identifiers were added, was used to make TCR beta cDNA libraries. Synthesis of cDNA was primed from the TCR beta constant segment and was followed by two consecutive PCR amplification steps. On the authors' methods: MIGEC was used to demultiplex reads and group reads by UMI, and MiTCR was used to assemble and quantify clonotypes. To remove erroneous sequences, TCR cDNA sequences were retained only when supported by two or more reads. The tcR package was used for downstream repertoire analysis, and clonotypes were matched across fractions by CDR3 nucleotide sequence plus V segment. Antigen specificity was annotated against VDJdb with VDJmatch, allowing one amino acid substitution in CDR3. After the reads were reprocessed by TCRdb, one entry was made per CDR3 protein sequence, with no DNA. None of the V and J calls come from the authors' own analysis; TCRdb made them. The sample's table covers some 500,000 distinct CDR3 sequences. Of the sample, over 1.3% is held by the ten largest clones.

From the germline V gene (reference sequence), CDR1 is SEHNR and CDR2 is FQNEAQ. Counted from cysteine to phenylalanine, this CDR3 has 14 amino acids. DNA is not on record. The sequence was obtained from a woman between 50 and 59 years old in good health. Donor details come from another sample of the same person, matched by shared clones. The source material was blood T cells: a sorted CD56 or NKG2C T cell subset, CD4+ or CD8+ T cells, or bulk PBMC T cells (not recorded which). Rearrangement joined TRBV7-9 to TRBJ2-1; TCRdb names TRBD2, which stays unverified in the absence of DNA. CDR3 loop: CASSSSGRAAEQFF.